The next 27 T cell receptor beta chains were all read from a single sample in a study of T cells in Graves' hyperthyroidism and ophthalmopathy. TCR beta CDR3 region amplification was performed from RNA transcripts. The HTBI primer set was used in a first-round RT-PCR of the TCR CDR3. TCRdb processed the multiplex PCR reads anew with MiXCR; each CDR3 protein has one entry. The sample yields around 540,000 distinct CDR3 sequences, around 15% seen once. Sequenced sample: blood. The receptors originated from a woman aged 25 to 39 with Graves' ophthalmopathy.

There are a few counts of this clonotype. The J gene is TRBJ2-2, the V gene TRBV6-2 or TRBV6-3; D might be TRBD2 (5 bases). The CDR3 extends over 16 amino acids. CDR1 and CDR2 (germline): MNHEY, SVGEGT. Trimming cost V 1 base and J 4 bases, with 13 bases left between them. The CDR3 nucleotides read TGTGCCAGCAGTTACTGGTTCAGCGGTGGCACCGGGGAGCTGTTTTTT. This sequence encodes CASSYWFSGGTGELFF.

This clonotype occurred many times. V gene TRBV6-1 combines with J gene TRBJ2-5; the D call may be TRBD1 or TRBD2 (5 bases each). The V gene's germline CDR1 is MNHNS and CDR2 SASEGT. Trimming pared 5 bases from V and 2 bases from J, leaving 12 bases between. CDR3 size: 14 residues. The CDR3, as DNA: TGTGCCAGCAGTCTCCGGGACGGACAAGAGACCCAGTACTTC. This translates into CASSLRDGQETQYF.

The CDR3 sequence is CASSVGNRGDTQYF. CDR3 coding DNA: TGTGCCAGCAGCGTAGGAAACAGGGGCGATACGCAGTATTTT. The rearrangement links TRBV9 to TRBJ2-3, with TRBD1 identical over 7 bases. V gave up 0 bases and J gave up 6 bases; unmatched junction bases: 4. The germline V gene encodes CDR1 SGDLS and CDR2 YYNGEE. CDR3 length: 14 amino acids.

The J gene is TRBJ1-1, the V gene TRBV28; perhaps TRBD1 as D (5 bases). Germline CDR1 reads MDHEN; CDR2 reads SYDVKM. The V gene lost 4 bases and the J gene lost 4 bases, with 13 bases spanning the gap. The CDR3 contains 14 residues. CDR3 nucleotides: TGTGCCAGCAGTTGGGTGGGGCAGGGCACTGAAGCTTTCTTT. The encoded protein is CASSWVGQGTEAFF.

The sample holds a few counts of this clonotype. The chain joins TRBV5-1 to TRBJ1-4; a weak D match, TRBD1 (6 bases). The germline CDR1 and CDR2 sequences are SGHRS and YFSETQ. The V gene lost 4 bases and the J gene lost 8 bases, with 21 bases spanning the gap. The CDR3 contains 16 residues. This CDR3 is CASSLTGQSIGEKLFF. In DNA form, the CDR3 reads TGCGCCAGCAGCCTTACCGGACAGAGCATAGGGGAAAAACTGTTTTTT.

Only a few counts were recorded for this clonotype. The chain carries TRBV5-1 and TRBJ2-1, with 10 bases that match TRBD2. The CDR3 contains 17 residues. J lost 0 bases, V lost 6 bases, and 9 bases had no gene match. Germline CDR1 reads SGHRS; CDR2 reads YFSETQ. The CDR3 DNA sequence: TGCGCCAGCACCCCTAGGGCTAGCGGGAGCTCCTACAATGAGCAGTTCTTC. Its translation is CASTPRASGSSYNEQFF.

In this sample, this clonotype turned up many times. The CDR3 sequence is CASSLCLAGGASSYEQYF. The CDR3 nucleotides read TGTGCCAGCAGCTTATGTCTAGCGGGAGGAGCCTCTTCCTACGAGCAGTACTTC. This sequence joins TRBV7-2 and TRBJ2-7; 11 nucleotides line up with TRBD2. The length of the CDR3 is 18 residues. The V gene's germline CDR1 is SGHTA and CDR2 FQGNSA. V shed 2 bases and J 1 base; nucleotides not matched to a gene: 10.

Worth noting for this clonotype: This may arise from a read error, as a much more abundant clone is one base away. The chain is built from TRBV12-3 or TRBV12-4 and TRBJ2-5; 7 nucleotides line up with TRBD2. This CDR3 has 17 residues. V shed 5 bases, J shed 4 bases, and the junction held 16 bases outside the gene matches. CDR3 DNA sequence: TGTGCCAGCAGTGCGCCCGTGGAGGGCGGGAGCGCAGAGACCCAGTACTTC. Its protein product is CASSAPVEGGSAETQYF.

This chain joins TRBV20-1 and TRBJ2-1; a possible D gene is TRBD1 (5 bases). Germline V lookup: CDR1 DFQATT, CDR2 SNEGSKA (reference sequence). Between the trimmed V and J ends, which lost 5 bases and 7 bases, there was a span of 15 bases. The CDR3 is made up of 13 amino acids. The CDR3 DNA sequence: TGCAGTGCTCCGGGCCCTGACAGAAATGAGCAGTTCTTC. It yields the protein CSAPGPDRNEQFF.

In this sample, this clonotype turned up many times. CDR3 sequence: CASSLGLGQASYEQYF. CDR3 bases: TGTGCCAGCAGCTTAGGGTTGGGACAGGCCTCCTACGAGCAGTACTTC. The chain couples TRBV7-9 to TRBJ2-7; 8 bases are a match to TRBD1. Trimming cost V 1 base and J 0 bases; bases outside gene matches: 5. CDR1 is SEHNR and CDR2 is FQNEAQ in the germline V gene (reference sequence). The CDR3 contains 16 residues.

The V and J genes are TRBV28 and TRBJ2-1; 7 bases match TRBD2. This CDR3 spans 17 amino acids. The V and J ends lost 4 bases and 6 bases, in that order; junction bases with no gene match: 15. Germline CDR1 is MDHEN and CDR2 is SYDVKM. The CDR3 DNA is TGTGCCAGCAGTTCCGCCCTCTGGTCGGGAGGTTCCAATGAGCAGTTCTTC. This encodes CASSSALWSGGSNEQFF.

This clonotype was seen more than once but under ten times. V is TRBV4-1 and J is TRBJ1-5, with D uncertain. The CDR3 is made up of 16 amino acids. Between the trimmed V and J ends, which lost 0 bases and 0 bases, there was a span of 9 bases. CDR1 and CDR2 from the germline V gene are MGHRA and YSYEKL. The CDR3 DNA reads as TGCGCCAGCAGCCAAGATTACAGCCATAGCAATCAGCCCCAGCATTTT. It specifies CASSQDYSHSNQPQHF.

This clonotype has at least ten counts. V usage is TRBV6-5 and J usage is TRBJ1-2, with D perhaps TRBD1 (5 bases). The CDR3 runs 15 residues. Trimming left V 0 bases short and J 2 bases short, with 10 bases between. Germline V CDR1 and CDR2: MNHEY, SVGAGI. CDR3 protein: CASSYSRTKNYGYTF. In nucleotides, the CDR3 is TGTGCCAGCAGTTACTCACGGACAAAGAACTATGGCTACACCTTC.

This chain connects TRBV6-2 or TRBV6-3 to TRBJ1-5, with a possible D match to TRBD1 (5 bases). Germline V gene sequence: CDR1 MNHEY, CDR2 SVGEGT. The V end lost 8 bases, the J end lost 6 bases, and 14 bases lay between the germline ends. The CDR3 is made up of 13 amino acids. CDR3: CASLSRDGQPQHF. In nucleotides, the CDR3 is TGTGCCAGCTTGAGCCGGGACGGTCAGCCCCAGCATTTT.

The sample holds many counts of this clonotype. In DNA, the CDR3 is TGCAGTGCTAGACTGCCCTTTAGGACTAGCGGGAGGAATGAGCAGTTCTTC. Its translation: CSARLPFRTSGRNEQFF. The chain is built from TRBV20-1 and TRBJ2-1; 14 bases fit TRBD2. The CDR3 sequence is 17 residues long. The V and J ends lost 2 bases and 7 bases, in that order; junction bases with no gene match: 10. Germline V CDR1 and CDR2: DFQATT, SNEGSKA (reference sequence).

The CDR3 is CATQADVGGETQYF. The CDR3 region has the DNA TGTGCCACCCAAGCAGACGTTGGAGGGGAGACCCAGTACTTC. The chain employs TRBV19 and TRBJ2-5; the D gene is possibly TRBD2 (6 bases). Trimming shortened V by 10 bases and J by 5 bases, and 20 bases separated the two germline ends. The CDR3 sequence is 14 residues long. The germline V gene encodes CDR1 LNHDA and CDR2 SQIVND (reference sequence).

This clonotype was seen at least ten times. The chain uses TRBV7-3 and TRBJ2-7, with D unclear. CDR1 and CDR2 (germline): SGHTA, FQGTGA. Deletions cut 1 base from V and 5 bases from J, with 9 bases between. This CDR3 has 13 residues. The CDR3 region has the DNA TGTGCCAGCAGCTTAATGTCTCGGGACGAGCAGTACTTC. Its protein product is CASSLMSRDEQYF.

In its sample, this clonotype was seen a few times. The chain recombines TRBV7-9 with TRBJ2-3; D is possibly TRBD1 or TRBD2 (5 bases each). The germline gives CDR1 SEHNR, CDR2 FQNEAQ (reference sequence). Trimming stripped 8 bases from V and 3 bases from J, with 12 bases between. The CDR3 length is 13 residues. Here the CDR3 DNA reads TGTGCCAGCGGGAGTGGGGCGACAGATACGCAGTATTTT. Its protein product is CASGSGATDTQYF.

This chain uses TRBV4-3 with TRBJ2-7; 8 nucleotides match TRBD2. Trimming took 1 base from V and 4 from J; bases not matched to a gene: 15. The CDR3 covers 18 residues. The germline gives CDR1 LGHNA, CDR2 YSLEER. The DNA of the CDR3 is TGCGCCAGCAGCCAAGGACCCGCCTTGGGGACTAGAAGATACGAGCAGTACTTC. As protein: CASSQGPALGTRRYEQYF.

Ten or more counts support this clonotype. This chain connects TRBV3-1 to TRBJ1-5; 9 nucleotides align to TRBD1. The CDR3 runs to 14 residues. The germline gives CDR1 LGHDT, CDR2 YNNKEL (reference sequence). The junction had 5 bases not matched to a gene; V was cut back by 5 bases and J by 6 bases. The CDR3 coding sequence is TGTGCCAGCAGCTCCGGGACAGGGTTTCAGCCCCAGCATTTT. Its protein is CASSSGTGFQPQHF.

V is TRBV7-2 and J is TRBJ2-5; 9 nucleotides align to TRBD2. The CDR3 is 18 residues long. The germline V gene encodes CDR1 SGHTA and CDR2 FQGNSA. The ends lost 1 base at V and 2 bases at J; junction bases unmatched: 11. For the CDR3, the DNA is TGTGCCAGCAGCTTAGTCAATTGGGCGGGAGGGCGACAAGAGACCCAGTACTTC. Protein product: CASSLVNWAGGRQETQYF.

This clonotype was recorded many times. J is TRBJ1-2 and V is TRBV6-1; 9 positions match TRBD1. The CDR3 totals 11 residues. Germline V gives CDR1 MNHNS, CDR2 SASEGT. V lost 6 bases and J lost 7; bases outside the gene matches: 0. The CDR3 nucleotides read TGTGCCAGCAGGGGACAGGGTGGCTACACCTTC. It yields the protein CASRGQGGYTF.

This clonotype turned up a few times. The rearrangement links TRBV6-1 to TRBJ2-1; tentatively, D is TRBD2 (6 bases). There are 15 residues in the CDR3. Trimming left V 6 bases short and J 7 bases short, with 19 bases between. The germline CDR1 and CDR2 sequences are MNHNS and SASEGT. The DNA of the CDR3 is TGTGCCAGCAGCCGGAATAGGGACTCCCAAAATGAGCAGTTCTTC. Protein: CASSRNRDSQNEQFF.

This rearrangement joins TRBV28 to TRBJ2-2; TRBD2 matches at 9 bases. The CDR3 consists of 22 residues. The junction had 29 bases not matched to a gene; V was cut back by 5 bases and J by 7 bases. Germline assignment: CDR1 MDHEN and CDR2 SYDVKM. CDR3 protein: CASSTRGGPKTTLAGRGGELFF. The CDR3 DNA reads as TGTGCCAGCAGTACCCGGGGCGGGCCAAAAACGACCCTAGCGGGACGAGGCGGGGAGCTGTTTTTT.

This chain joins TRBV20-1 and TRBJ1-4, with no clear D. CDR1 is DFQATT, CDR2 SNEGSKA, per germline (reference sequence). V was shortened by 1 base and J by 7 bases, with 7 bases between the two germline ends. This CDR3 is 12 amino acids long. CDR3 in amino acids: CSARGGGEKLFF. CDR3 bases: TGCAGTGCTAGAGGAGGCGGTGAAAAACTGTTTTTT.

This chain connects TRBV28 to TRBJ1-1; D is ambiguous. Germline CDR1 and CDR2: MDHEN and SYDVKM. V was clipped by 8 bases and J by 7 bases, with 26 bases between them. This CDR3 is built from 16 residues. The CDR3 loop is CASGNRLFPSSLEAFF. For the CDR3, the DNA is TGTGCCAGCGGCAATAGACTATTCCCTTCCTCTCTTGAAGCTTTCTTT.

This clonotype was seen at least ten times. This chain uses TRBV5-1 with TRBJ1-2; D call uncertain. Deletions cut 4 bases from V and 2 bases from J, with 15 bases between. The CDR3 length is 15 residues. Germline assignment: CDR1 SGHRS and CDR2 YFSETQ. CDR3 amino acids: CASSETDSPNYGYTF. The CDR3 DNA is TGCGCCAGCAGCGAGACGGACTCCCCGAACTATGGCTACACCTTC.